The entry that follows covers one TCR beta chain sequence. Blood sampling took place at baseline, cycle 4 day 1, and cycle 7 day 1. The data were produced by immunoSEQ multiplex PCR, yet TCRdb's version contains in-frame clones alone and is incomplete. Seen here are roughly 70,000 clones, about 85% observed once, and the top ten hold roughly 0.66%. This record belongs to a study of OX40 agonist ivuxolimab in advanced cancers. Study-wide context: While on treatment, patients had intravenous ivuxolimab at 0.01 to 10 mg/kg every 2 weeks.

Trimming cost V 3 bases and J 14 bases, with 11 bases left between them. Germline assignment: CDR1 MDHEN and CDR2 SYDVKM. CDR3 length: 11 residues. V is TRBV28 and J is TRBJ2-1, with D perhaps TRBD2 (6 bases). This specimen was CD4+ or CD8+ T cells sorted from blood, taken in a trial of the OX40 agonist ivuxolimab. The sequence came from an adult with an advanced solid tumor such as melanoma, head and neck, liver or kidney cancer. The CDR3: CASSLAGREFF. The CDR3 DNA follows: TGTGCCAGCAGTTTGGCGGGACGAGAGTTCTTC.